This T cell receptor (beta chain) was profiled in a study of follicular helper T cells after annual influenza vaccination. The study's findings and limits: Successive annual vaccinations recalled a recurrent oligoclonal ICOS+CD38+ cTfh response with influenza-specific clonotypes.

Libraries were prepared by immunoSEQ multiplex PCR; TCRdb keeps only in-frame clonotypes and omits some of them. In the table there are some 10,000 clones, roughly 85% of which are singletons. Remarks on this clone: Its antigen is not known.

The CDR3 length is 14 residues. The V and J ends lost 6 bases and 6 bases, in that order; junction bases with no gene match: 8. The germline V gene encodes CDR1 SNHLY and CDR2 FYNNEI. Time point of the sample: 2015-2016 season, 7 days after influenza vaccination. The chain has TRBV2 and TRBJ2-1, with 7 bases identical to TRBD1. The sequence came from an adult who received the influenza vaccine. The input for sequencing was CXCR5- memory CD4+ T cells sorted from blood, taken 7 days after influenza vaccination. The CDR3: CASRYRGLLNEQFF. CDR3 nucleotide sequence: TGTGCCAGCAGATACAGGGGCTTACTCAATGAGCAGTTCTTC. The full variable domain, completed using reference TRBV2 and TRBJ2-1, is EPEVTQTPSHQVTQMGQEVILRCVPISNHLYFYWYRQILGQKVEFLVSFYNNEISEKSEIFDDQFSVERPDGSNFTLKIRSTKLEDSAMYFCASRYRGLLNEQFFGPGTRLTVL.